This TCR beta chain originates from a study of blood T cell repertoires in COVID-19. The germline V gene has CDR1 ENHRY and CDR2 SYGVKD. J lost 5 bases, V lost 4 bases, and 5 bases had no gene match. The CDR3 spans 15 residues. The authors' processing: Amplification from reference gene primers served as the basis for estimated nucleated cell counts. Using immunoSEQ multiplex PCR, the repertoire was profiled, and TCRdb retains in-frame clones only, with some absent. Clone size and the V and J calls come from that table; the DNA yielded D and trimming. The repertoire holds about 210,000 clones, with 85% to 90% as singletons.

The chain uses TRBV10-3 and TRBJ2-7, with 13 bases aligning to TRBD2. The source material was peripheral blood. The clonotype comes from a man between 18 and 35 years old with active or convalescent COVID-19. The CDR3 nucleotides are TGTGCCATCAGTGGACTAGCGGGAGGCAGAAACGAGCAGTACTTC. It is translated as CAISGLAGGRNEQYF.